This T cell receptor beta chain originates from a study of T cell responses to AZD1222 COVID-19 vaccine. V gave up 1 base and J gave up 11 bases, with 15 bases separating them. CDR3 size: 13 residues. Germline loops: CDR1 SQVTM, CDR2 ANQGSEA. Sequencing was performed with immunoSEQ multiplex PCR; in TCRdb, only in-frame clones are kept and a portion is missing. There are 80,000 to 95,000 clones in the sample; more than 75% occur only once, and approximately 4.5% lies in the top ten. This clone was seen a few times. The TCR was taken from an adult in good health. The gene calls are TRBV29-1 and TRBJ1-5; the D is unclear. The sequencing here drew on peripheral blood, taken on day 0 of MenACWY control vaccination. As DNA, the CDR3 is TGCAGCGTTGAAGGGGCAGGCTCAAGGGCCCAGCATTTT. Encoded protein: CSVEGAGSRAQHF. Filled out from reference TRBV29-1 and TRBJ1-5, the complete variable domain reads SAVISQKPSRDICQRGTSLTIQCQVDSQVTMMFWYRQQPGQSLTLIATANQGSEATYESGFVIDKFPISRPNLTFSTLTVSNMSPEDSSIYLCSVEGAGSRAQHFGDGTRLSIL.